The 26 T cell receptor beta chains below come from one sample, sequenced in a study of blood T cell repertoires in COVID-19. The data were produced by immunoSEQ multiplex PCR, yet TCRdb's version contains in-frame clones alone and is incomplete. The sample has about 110,000 clones, 85% seen once. The specimen sequenced was peripheral blood. All receptors come from a man aged 40-55 years with acute or convalescent COVID-19.

The J gene is TRBJ2-3, the V gene TRBV6-2 or TRBV6-3, with 7 bases aligning to TRBD2. V lost 5 bases and J lost 6; bases outside the gene matches: 11. This CDR3 contains 15 residues. CDR1 and CDR2 (germline): MNHEY, SVGEGT. For the CDR3, the DNA is TGTGCCAGCAGTCAGATGTCCGGGGGGTGGGATACGCAGTATTTT. Residues: CASSQMSGGWDTQYF.

This clone has only one observation. The chain couples TRBV5-4 to TRBJ1-2; perhaps TRBD1 as D (6 bases). V was clipped by 4 bases and J by 5 bases, with 12 bases between them. This CDR3 has 13 residues. CDR1 SGHNT and CDR2 YYREEE come from the germline V gene (reference sequence). The CDR3 region has the DNA TGTGCCAGCAGCCCGGACAGACAATATGGCTACACCTTC. Translating gives CASSPDRQYGYTF.

The CDR3 bases are TGTGCCAGCAGTCCCGGGACTAGCGGATACGAGCAGTACTTC. It translates to CASSPGTSGYEQYF. V and J are TRBV6-2 or TRBV6-3 and TRBJ2-7, with 11 bases fitting TRBD2. This CDR3 region has 14 residues. V dropped 5 bases and J dropped 4; count of bases not matched to a gene: 4. Germline lookup yields CDR1 MNHEY and CDR2 SVGEGT.

The gene calls are TRBV12-3 or TRBV12-4 and TRBJ2-1, with no clear D. Trimming took off 4 bases at V and 5 bases at J, with 3 bases between the two ends. This CDR3 contains 11 residues. In DNA, the CDR3 is TGTGCCAGCAGTTCTCACAATGAGCAGTTCTTC. Its protein product is CASSSHNEQFF.

The chain employs TRBV7-3 and TRBJ1-1; a possible D gene is TRBD1 (5 bases). This CDR3 is 13 amino acids long. V was trimmed by 5 bases and J by 1 base, leaving 8 bases between them. Germline CDR1 reads SGHTA; CDR2 reads FQGTGA. Here the CDR3 DNA reads TGTGCCAGCAGCCGACAGTCGAACACTGAAGCTTTCTTT. It is translated as CASSRQSNTEAFF.

This rearrangement joins TRBV25-1 to TRBJ2-5; 12 bases agree with TRBD1. Germline V CDR1 and CDR2: MGHDK, SYGVNS. V was clipped by 11 bases and J by 6 bases; unmatched bases: 7. The CDR3 extends over 13 amino acids. The CDR3: CASGTGGAKTQYF. CDR3 in DNA: TGTGCCTCCGGGACAGGGGGCGCGAAGACCCAGTACTTC.

This sequence joins TRBV5-1 and TRBJ2-2, with 9 bases identical to TRBD2. V lost 5 bases to trimming and J lost 4 bases; unmatched junction nucleotides: 9. The CDR3 contains 16 residues. Germline-derived CDR1 and CDR2 are SGHRS and YFSETQ. CDR3 in DNA: TGCGCCAGCAGTTTAGTTAGCGGGAGCCTCACCGGGGAGCTGTTTTTT. Encoded protein: CASSLVSGSLTGELFF.

CDR3 protein: CASSQDRVDYGYTF. CDR3 coding DNA: TGTGCCAGCAGCCAAGATCGAGTCGACTATGGCTACACCTTC. The rearrangement uses TRBV4-2 and TRBJ1-2; D not certain. Trimming stripped 0 bases from V and 3 bases from J, with 8 bases between. The CDR3 sequence is 14 residues long. Germline-derived CDR1 and CDR2 are LGHNA and YNFKEQ.

The chain joins TRBV12-3 or TRBV12-4 to TRBJ2-1; D is ambiguous. V was cut by 6 bases and J by 4 bases, with 10 bases left in between. This CDR3 region has 13 residues. CDR3 residues: CASRSLVYNEQFF. DNA for the CDR3: TGTGCCAGCAGGTCCCTTGTTTACAATGAGCAGTTCTTC.

Note on this clone: Different DNA sequences within this sample yield the same CDR3. This rearrangement joins TRBV7-9 to TRBJ2-1, with D unclear. The CDR3 runs to 14 residues. Germline loops: CDR1 SEHNR, CDR2 FQNEAQ (reference sequence). Trimming stripped 1 base from V and 0 bases from J, with 4 bases between. This CDR3 is CASSLGASYNEQFF. The CDR3 DNA sequence: TGTGCCAGCAGCTTAGGGGCCTCCTACAATGAGCAGTTCTTC.

The chain couples TRBV6-1 to TRBJ1-1, with D hard to call. Trimming pared 2 bases from V and 5 bases from J, leaving 9 bases between. This CDR3 has 13 amino acids. The germline V gene encodes CDR1 MNHNS and CDR2 SASEGT. The CDR3 loop is CASSESARTEAFF. CDR3 nucleotide sequence: TGTGCCAGCAGTGAATCCGCCAGGACTGAAGCTTTCTTT.

J is TRBJ2-1 and V is TRBV19, with 9 bases lining up with TRBD1. The CDR3 consists of 15 residues. Trimming took 5 bases from V and 8 from J; bases not matched to a gene: 10. Germline lookup yields CDR1 LNHDA and CDR2 SQIVND (reference sequence). The CDR3 nucleotides are TGTGCCAGTAGTTTCAGGGACAGGGCTTCCGATGAGCAGTTCTTC. Translation gives CASSFRDRASDEQFF.

The CDR3 DNA is TGTGCCAGCAGCTTAGAATGGGGGGATGGAAACACCATATATTTT. Its protein product is CASSLEWGDGNTIYF. The rearrangement links TRBV7-6 to TRBJ1-3; D might be TRBD1 (5 bases). The CDR3 is 15 amino acids. Per germline, CDR1 SGHVS and CDR2 FNYEAQ. Trimming left V 1 base short and J 3 bases short, with 10 bases between.

Details on this clone: The junction differs from germline at one of its ends, possibly a read error. The J gene is TRBJ1-1, the V gene TRBV19; D is ambiguous. The CDR3 covers 13 residues. Germline V lookup: CDR1 LNHDA, CDR2 SQIVND (reference sequence). Here the CDR3 DNA reads TGTGCTAGTACTCCCGGGGTGGGGACTGAAGCTTTCTTT. This codes for CASTPGVGTEAFF.

As concerns this clone: The sample carries other DNA sequences with the same CDR3. The V call is TRBV3-1 (or the pseudogene TRBV3-2), the J call TRBJ1-1; D call uncertain. Germline CDR1 and CDR2: LGHDT and YNNKEL (reference sequence). The CDR3 has 13 residues. V lost 0 bases to trimming and J lost 4 bases, with 6 bases between them. CDR3 protein: CASSQDRGTEAFF. DNA for the CDR3: TGTGCCAGCAGCCAAGATCGGGGCACTGAAGCTTTCTTT.

The chain recombines TRBV6-6 with TRBJ1-4, with 9 nucleotides matching TRBD1. Germline CDR1 reads MNHNY; CDR2 reads SVGAGI (reference sequence). Germline trimming cut 11 bases from V and 4 bases from J; bases unmatched to any gene: 5. The CDR3 totals 13 residues. CDR3 sequence: CAAGGQGNEKLFF. CDR3 in DNA: TGTGCCGCGGGGGGACAGGGTAATGAAAAACTGTTTTTT.

The J gene is TRBJ1-3, the V gene TRBV3-1 (or the pseudogene TRBV3-2); D unresolved. V lost 1 base and J lost 0, with 4 bases in between. Per germline, CDR1 LGHDT and CDR2 YNNKEL (reference sequence). There are 14 residues in the CDR3. The CDR3 region has the DNA TGTGCCAGCAGCCAAGCCAACTCTGGAAACACCATATATTTT. This translates into CASSQANSGNTIYF.

CDR3 amino acids: CASSLRSAGETQYF. The CDR3 DNA sequence: TGCGCCAGCAGCTTGAGGTCGGCGGGGGAGACCCAGTACTTC. This chain connects TRBV5-1 to TRBJ2-5; D is perhaps TRBD2 (6 bases). Looked up from germline, CDR1 is SGHRS and CDR2 is YFSETQ. The CDR3 consists of 14 residues. Trimming took 1 base from V and 5 from J, leaving 12 bases between them. Together with reference TRBV5-1 and TRBJ2-5, the CDR3 gives the full variable domain: KAGVTQTPRYLIKTRGQQVTLSCSPISGHRSVSWYQQTPGQGLQFLFEYFSETQRNKGNFPGRFSGRQFSNSRSEMNVSTLELGDSALYLCASSLRSAGETQYFGPGTRLLVL.

This chain joins TRBV19 and TRBJ2-6; D is uncertain. Germline CDR1 LNHDA, CDR2 SQIVND (reference sequence). V gave up 9 bases and J gave up 0 bases, with 15 bases separating them. There are 16 residues in the CDR3. CDR3 bases: TGTGCCAGCGCGGCAGCACTCTACTCTGGGGCCAACGTCCTGACTTTC. This encodes CASAAALYSGANVLTF.

This sequence joins TRBV11-2 and TRBJ1-1, with 7 bases aligning to TRBD1. CDR1 is SGHAT and CDR2 is FQNNGV in the germline V gene. Germline trimming cut 5 bases from V and 2 bases from J; bases unmatched to any gene: 8. This CDR3 contains 15 residues. The CDR3 region is CASSLSGQYNTEAFF. As DNA, the CDR3 is TGTGCCAGCAGCCTTTCGGGACAGTACAACACTGAAGCTTTCTTT.

The chain uses TRBV24-1 and TRBJ2-3; 9 positions agree with TRBD1. Germline lookup yields CDR1 KGHDR and CDR2 SFDVKD. The V segment lost 0 bases and the J segment 3 bases; nucleotides outside the gene matches: 3. The CDR3 has 16 amino acids. The CDR3 DNA follows: TGTGCCACCAGTGATTTGAGGACAGGGGAAACAGATACGCAGTATTTT. It codes for CATSDLRTGETDTQYF.

The CDR3 protein is CASRPLLAGVYEQYF. CDR3 DNA: TGTGCCAGCAGGCCATTACTAGCGGGAGTCTACGAGCAGTACTTC. The rearrangement uses TRBV2 and TRBJ2-7; TRBD2 matches 11 bases. Germline CDR1 SNHLY, CDR2 FYNNEI. V lost 6 bases to trimming and J lost 3 bases; unmatched junction nucleotides: 7. There are 15 residues in the CDR3.

V gene TRBV6-5 combines with J gene TRBJ1-6; D is possibly TRBD1 (6 bases). V was clipped by 6 bases and J by 7 bases, with 10 bases between them. The CDR3 is made up of 13 amino acids. Germline lookup yields CDR1 MNHEY and CDR2 SVGAGI. The CDR3 here is CASRFGQNSPLHF. DNA for the CDR3: TGTGCCAGCAGATTCGGACAGAATTCACCCCTCCACTTT.

The chain joins TRBV18 to TRBJ2-7, with 7 positions matching TRBD2. This CDR3 is built from 14 residues. Germline V lookup: CDR1 KGHSH, CDR2 LQKENI. V gave up 6 bases and J gave up 5 bases; unmatched junction bases: 10. In DNA, the CDR3 is TGTGCCAGCTCGGCTAGACTAGCCCCGGACGAGCAGTACTTC. Translating gives CASSARLAPDEQYF.

The V and J genes are TRBV21-1 and TRBJ1-2; the table's D call, TRBD1, was not checked against the DNA. TRBV21-1 is described as a pseudogene. The CDR3 is 12 amino acids. The CDR3 reads CASMKGMDGYTF. In DNA form, the CDR3 reads TGTGCCAGCATGAAGGGGATGGATGGCTACACCTTC.

The chain carries TRBV9 and TRBJ2-3; no clear D. The CDR3 consists of 16 residues. V was trimmed by 0 bases and J by 2 bases, leaving 13 bases between them. Germline lookup yields CDR1 SGDLS and CDR2 YYNGEE. CDR3 protein: CASSVGAPINTDTQYF. The CDR3 DNA follows: TGTGCCAGCAGCGTAGGCGCCCCAATCAACACAGATACGCAGTATTTT.